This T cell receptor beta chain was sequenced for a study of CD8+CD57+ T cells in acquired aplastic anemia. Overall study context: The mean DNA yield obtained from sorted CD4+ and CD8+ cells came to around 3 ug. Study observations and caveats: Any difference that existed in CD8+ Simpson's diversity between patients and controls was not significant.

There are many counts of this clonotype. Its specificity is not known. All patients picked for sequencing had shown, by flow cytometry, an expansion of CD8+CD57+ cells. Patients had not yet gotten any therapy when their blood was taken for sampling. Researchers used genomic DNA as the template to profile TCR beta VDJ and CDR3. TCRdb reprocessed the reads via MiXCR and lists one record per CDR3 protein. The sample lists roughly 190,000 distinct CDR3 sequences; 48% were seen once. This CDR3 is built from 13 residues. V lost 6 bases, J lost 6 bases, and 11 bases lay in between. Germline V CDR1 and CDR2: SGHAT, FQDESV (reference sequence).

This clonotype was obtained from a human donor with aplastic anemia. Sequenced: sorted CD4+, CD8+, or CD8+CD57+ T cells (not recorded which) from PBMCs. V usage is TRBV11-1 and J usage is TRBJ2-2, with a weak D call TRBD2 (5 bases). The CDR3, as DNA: TGTGCCAGCAGGGGGAGTACGGCCGGGGAGCTGTTTTTT. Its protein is CASRGSTAGELFF. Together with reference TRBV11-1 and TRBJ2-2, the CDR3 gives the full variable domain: EAEVAQSPRYKITEKSQAVAFWCDPISGHATLYWYRQILGQGPELLVQFQDESVVDDSQLPKDRFSAERLKGVDSTLKIQPAELGDSAMYLCASRGSTAGELFFGEGSRLTVL.